The 31 T cell receptor beta chains presented below share a single source sample, sequenced in a study of graft-versus-host responses after intestinal transplantation. These receptors lack a known antigen. Sequencing used immunoSEQ multiplex PCR; TCRdb keeps in-frame clones, though not all of them. The sample carries 80,000 to 90,000 clones, 85% to 90% recorded once. This specimen consisted of unstimulated CD4+ T cells sorted from spleen or lymph node cells, obtained before intestinal transplant. The origin of the receptors is a human donor who received an intestinal transplant.

This clone was detected only once. The chain recombines TRBV5-6 with TRBJ1-1; 7 bases line up with TRBD1. CDR3 length equals 16 residues. The J segment lost 4 bases and the V segment lost 6 bases, leaving 15 bases of the junction unmatched. Germline loops: CDR1 SGHDT, CDR2 YYEEEE. The CDR3 nucleotides read TGTGCCAGCACCTCCGGAGGGGGCCATGGGACCACTGAAGCTTTCTTT. This encodes CASTSGGGHGTTEAFF. Combining the CDR3 with reference TRBV5-6 and TRBJ1-1 gives the whole variable domain DAGVTQSPTHLIKTRGQQVTLRCSPKSGHDTVSWYQQALGQGPQFIFQYYEEEERQRGNFPDRFSGHQFPNYSSELNVNALLLGDSALYLCASTSGGGHGTTEAFFGQGTRLTVV.

This chain connects TRBV19 to TRBJ2-5; 8 positions agree with TRBD1. CDR3 length: 13 amino acids. Germline CDR1 LNHDA, CDR2 SQIVND (reference sequence). V trimming: 10 bases; J trimming: 0 bases; junction bases outside the gene matches: 4. CDR3 sequence: CATQQGDQETQYF. CDR3 in DNA: TGTGCCACCCAACAGGGGGACCAAGAGACCCAGTACTTC.

CDR3 sequence (DNA): TGCGCCAGCAGCCAAGAGCGGGGGGGCTACAATGAGCAGTTCTTC. This encodes CASSQERGGYNEQFF. V is TRBV4-1 and J is TRBJ2-1; 9 bases line up with TRBD2. The CDR3 runs 15 residues. V shed 0 bases, J shed 3 bases, and the junction held 0 bases outside the gene matches. CDR1 and CDR2 from the germline V gene are MGHRA and YSYEKL.

The chain is built from TRBV6-1 and TRBJ1-1, with 7 bases fitting TRBD1. This CDR3 has 14 residues. The junction had 3 bases not matched to a gene; V was cut back by 5 bases and J by 0 bases. Looked up from germline, CDR1 is MNHNS and CDR2 is SASEGT. The DNA for the CDR3 is TGTGCCAGCAGTTGGGGGACAGTGAACACTGAAGCTTTCTTT. This sequence encodes CASSWGTVNTEAFF.

On this clone: Other nucleotide sequences in the sample specify the same CDR3. CDR3 in amino acids: CASSLGGGNQPQHF. CDR3 in DNA: TGTGCCAGCAGCCTGGGGGGGGGCAATCAGCCCCAGCATTTT. The rearrangement links TRBV7-8 to TRBJ1-5; D might be TRBD1 (5 bases). V was clipped by 5 bases and J by 2 bases, with 10 bases between them. The germline gives CDR1 SGHVS, CDR2 FQNEAQ. The length of the CDR3 is 14 residues.

V is TRBV7-9 and J is TRBJ2-7, with D possibly TRBD2 on 5 matching bases. With 4 bases removed from V and 5 bases from J, the gap between germline ends came to 9 bases. The CDR3 spans 12 residues. CDR1 and CDR2 (germline): SEHNR, FQNEAQ (reference sequence). In DNA form, the CDR3 reads TGTGCCAGCAGCTCTGGACTGAACGAGCAGTACTTC. It codes for CASSSGLNEQYF.

This chain joins TRBV7-9 and TRBJ2-2; 10 bases align to TRBD1. The trim removed 5 bases at V and 7 bases at J, leaving 7 bases unmatched. Germline V gene lookup returns CDR1 SEHNR and CDR2 FQNEAQ (reference sequence). The CDR3 has 15 amino acids. CDR3 amino acids: CASSPDRGLVGELFF. The CDR3 DNA is TGTGCCAGCAGCCCAGACAGGGGGCTAGTCGGGGAGCTGTTTTTT.

This sequence joins TRBV29-1 and TRBJ2-5; no clear D gene. The CDR3 contains 14 residues. Germline V gene data show CDR1 as SQVTM and CDR2 as ANQGSEA. V was clipped by 0 bases and J by 1 base, with 9 bases between them. CDR3 in DNA: TGCAGCGTTGAAGAGGAACAGTTCCAAGAGACCCAGTACTTC. Its translation is CSVEEEQFQETQYF.

The chain has TRBV5-1 and TRBJ2-5, with TRBD1 matching 7 bases. V was clipped by 4 bases and J by 1 base; unmatched bases: 7. Germline CDR1 and CDR2: SGHRS and YFSETQ. The CDR3 spans 15 residues. The CDR3 nucleotides read TGCGCCAGCAGCACTAGACAGGGACCCCAAGAGACCCAGTACTTC. Its translation: CASSTRQGPQETQYF.

The chain has TRBV5-8 and TRBJ1-1, with D tentatively TRBD1 (6 bases). Deletions cut 4 bases from V and 2 bases from J, with 15 bases between. Germline V lookup: CDR1 SGHTS, CDR2 YDEGEE. The CDR3 is made up of 15 amino acids. Here the CDR3 DNA reads TGTGCCAGCAGCCCCCGGACAGTGTCTAACACTGAAGCTTTCTTT. Its translation is CASSPRTVSNTEAFF.

The chain carries TRBV4-1 and TRBJ2-5; 10 bases align to TRBD2. Germline V CDR1 and CDR2: MGHRA, YSYEKL. The J segment lost 5 bases and the V segment lost 3 bases, leaving 6 bases of the junction unmatched. The CDR3 has 15 residues. CDR3 sequence reads: CASSHLSGGIETQYF. CDR3 DNA: TGCGCCAGCAGCCACCTTAGCGGGGGGATTGAGACCCAGTACTTC.

CDR3 residues: CASSVEQGVGGYTF. The CDR3 bases are TGTGCCAGCAGTGTAGAGCAGGGGGTCGGTGGCTACACCTTC. The V call is TRBV2, the J call TRBJ1-2; 7 bases map to TRBD1. The CDR3 runs to 14 residues. V was pared by 4 bases and J by 7 bases, with 9 bases of the junction left unmatched. CDR1 and CDR2 (germline): SNHLY, FYNNEI.

The V and J genes are TRBV9 and TRBJ1-6; TRBD1 might be the D (5 bases). The CDR3 contains 17 residues. Germline V gives CDR1 SGDLS, CDR2 YYNGEE. The ends were cut back, 3 bases at V and 7 bases at J, with 20 bases in the middle. The CDR3: CASSAPSGGAQNSPLHF. CDR3 coding DNA: TGTGCCAGCAGCGCCCCCTCCGGCGGGGCTCAGAATTCACCCCTCCACTTT.

This rearrangement joins TRBV9 to TRBJ2-3; TRBD2 might be the D (6 bases). CDR3 size: 17 residues. Trimming stripped 0 bases from V and 4 bases from J, with 18 bases between. The germline gives CDR1 SGDLS, CDR2 YYNGEE. DNA of the CDR3: TGTGCCAGCAGCGTAGCTACGGGGGAAGGTTACTCAGATACGCAGTATTTT. Protein: CASSVATGEGYSDTQYF.

This clone was counted between two and nine times. The rearrangement uses TRBV2 and TRBJ1-1; D gene uncertain. The germline gives CDR1 SNHLY, CDR2 FYNNEI. The ends were cut back, 5 bases at V and 1 base at J, with 8 bases in the middle. The CDR3 has 13 amino acids. The CDR3 loop is CASSFEQNTEAFF. The DNA of the CDR3 is TGTGCCAGCAGTTTCGAACAGAACACTGAAGCTTTCTTT. The whole variable domain, filled in from reference TRBV2 and TRBJ1-1, reads EPEVTQTPSHQVTQMGQEVILRCVPISNHLYFYWYRQILGQKVEFLVSFYNNEISEKSEIFDDQFSVERPDGSNFTLKIRSTKLEDSAMYFCASSFEQNTEAFFGQGTRLTVV.

This clone came up a few times. The gene calls are TRBV6-6 and TRBJ1-5, with D possibly being TRBD1 (5 bases). Deletions cut 7 bases from V and 5 bases from J, with 9 bases between. The CDR3 covers 12 residues. Germline values: CDR1 MNHNY, CDR2 SVGAGI (reference sequence). Here the CDR3 DNA reads TGTGCCAGCAACCCGGGGGATCAGCCCCAGCATTTT. Protein: CASNPGDQPQHF.

V usage is TRBV7-9 and J usage is TRBJ2-3, with D possibly being TRBD2 (5 bases). CDR3 length: 14 residues. Per germline, CDR1 SEHNR and CDR2 FQNEAQ (reference sequence). Trimming removed 4 bases from V and 10 bases from J, with 18 bases in between. For the CDR3, the DNA is TGTGCCAGCAGCTCTACTCGAGATAGCGCCCCGCAGTATTTT. It specifies CASSSTRDSAPQYF. The full variable domain, its missing parts supplied by reference TRBV7-9 and TRBJ2-3, is DTGVSQNPRHKITKRGQNVTFRCDPISEHNRLYWYRQTLGQGPEFLTYFQNEAQLEKSRLLSDRFSAERPKGSFSTLEIQRTEQGDSAMYLCASSSTRDSAPQYFGPGTRLTVL.

This chain joins TRBV6-1 and TRBJ1-1; D gene ambiguous. The CDR3 is 13 residues long. V shed 0 bases and J shed 11 bases, with 13 bases lying between them. Germline CDR1 is MNHNS and CDR2 is SASEGT. CDR3: CASSEAHAGYAFF. In DNA, the CDR3 is TGTGCCAGCAGTGAAGCCCACGCGGGGTATGCTTTCTTT.

In this sample, this clone turned up a few times. The V call is TRBV5-6, the J call TRBJ1-2; D is ambiguous. Trimming pared 2 bases from V and 8 bases from J, leaving 7 bases between. Germline V gene data show CDR1 as SGHDT and CDR2 as YYEEEE. This CDR3 is 11 amino acids long. CDR3 coding DNA: TGTGCCAGCAGCTTACGGAGGGGCTACACCTTC. Amino acids: CASSLRRGYTF.

The chain uses TRBV5-1 and TRBJ1-1, with a possible D match to TRBD1 (6 bases). CDR3 size: 15 residues. Trimming pared 2 bases from V and 0 bases from J, leaving 11 bases between. Germline CDR1 and CDR2: SGHRS and YFSETQ. The CDR3 coding sequence is TGCGCCAGCAGCTTAATGGACAGCCTGAACACTGAAGCTTTCTTT. Amino acid sequence: CASSLMDSLNTEAFF.

The chain couples TRBV2 to TRBJ2-5; 9 bases agree with TRBD1. Germline V gene data show CDR1 as SNHLY and CDR2 as FYNNEI. The V and J ends lost 6 bases and 0 bases, in that order; junction bases with no gene match: 5. The CDR3 has 15 residues. DNA of the CDR3: TGTGCCAGCAGAACAGGGGGCACATACCAAGAGACCCAGTACTTC. Translated, it gives CASRTGGTYQETQYF.

V usage is TRBV19 and J usage is TRBJ2-3, with TRBD1 identical over 9 bases. CDR1 and CDR2 (germline): LNHDA, SQIVND (reference sequence). The CDR3 consists of 15 residues. V dropped 7 bases and J dropped 6; count of bases not matched to a gene: 11. CDR3 sequence: CASTFSGQGSDTQYF. CDR3 nucleotides: TGTGCCAGTACTTTCTCGGGACAGGGTTCGGATACGCAGTATTTT.

The gene calls are TRBV27 and TRBJ1-1; 8 bases are shared with TRBD1. The CDR3 runs to 15 residues. V lost 2 bases to trimming and J lost 6 bases; unmatched junction nucleotides: 8. CDR1 and CDR2 from the germline V gene are MNHEY and SMNVEV (reference sequence). The CDR3: CASSLEGRGRAEAFF. The CDR3 DNA follows: TGTGCCAGCAGTTTAGAAGGCAGGGGGCGGGCTGAAGCTTTCTTT.

The chain recombines TRBV13 with TRBJ2-2, with 11 bases lining up with TRBD2. The CDR3 length is 16 residues. V gave up 5 bases and J gave up 7 bases; unmatched junction bases: 9. The V gene's germline CDR1 is PRHDT and CDR2 FYEKMQ (reference sequence). CDR3 coding DNA: TGTGCCAGCAGCCCCCTAGCGGGGGGACATCACGGGGAGCTGTTTTTT. It is translated as CASSPLAGGHHGELFF.

V gene TRBV4-1 combines with J gene TRBJ2-2; D is unclear. Trimming took off 2 bases at V and 8 bases at J, with 9 bases between the two ends. This CDR3 has 13 amino acids. Germline CDR1 MGHRA, CDR2 YSYEKL. This chain's CDR3 is CASSQYTTGELFF. DNA of the CDR3: TGCGCCAGCAGCCAATATACTACAGGGGAGCTGTTTTTT.

The chain is built from TRBV5-1 and TRBJ2-2; tentative D call: TRBD2 (5 bases). CDR1 and CDR2 (germline): SGHRS, YFSETQ. Between the trimmed V and J ends, which lost 5 bases and 2 bases, there was a span of 13 bases. The length of the CDR3 is 15 residues. The CDR3 region has the DNA TGCGCCAGCAGGAGGGCAGATTATAACACCGGGGAGCTGTTTTTT. Its translation: CASRRADYNTGELFF.

The rearrangement joins TRBV7-3 to TRBJ1-2; D ambiguous. Trimming stripped 1 base from V and 7 bases from J, with 10 bases between. Germline values: CDR1 SGHTA, CDR2 FQGTGA. The CDR3 runs 13 residues. The CDR3 DNA follows: TGTGCCAGCAGCTTAAAGGGCGGGTCTGGCTACACCTTC. Translating it yields CASSLKGGSGYTF.

The sample holds a few counts of this clone. The same CDR3 also results from other DNA sequences found in this sample. The genes are TRBV5-1 and TRBJ1-1; no definite D call. The V and J ends lost 2 bases and 1 base respectively, with 6 bases between them. CDR1 SGHRS and CDR2 YFSETQ come from the germline V gene. The CDR3 runs to 13 residues. The CDR3 here is CASSFGGNTEAFF. CDR3 coding DNA: TGCGCCAGCAGCTTTGGAGGGAACACTGAAGCTTTCTTT.

The chain recombines TRBV15 with TRBJ1-1; TRBD1 matches 10 bases. The V gene's germline CDR1 is LNHNV and CDR2 YYDKDF (reference sequence). V was clipped by 1 base and J by 9 bases; unmatched bases: 5. This CDR3 spans 14 amino acids. The CDR3 bases are TGTGCCACCAGCAGAGCTCTGGACAGGGGGAAAGCTTTCTTT. Encoded protein: CATSRALDRGKAFF. The full variable domain, with the rest looked up from reference TRBV15 and TRBJ1-1, is DAMVIQNPRYQVTQFGKPVTLSCSQTLNHNVMYWYQQKSSQAPKLLFHYYDKDFNNEADTPDNFQSRRPNTSFCFLDIRSPGLGDTAMYLCATSRALDRGKAFFGQGTRLTVV.

The V gene is TRBV11-2, the J gene TRBJ2-7; 10 bases align to TRBD1. The CDR3 is 15 amino acids. CDR1 and CDR2 (germline): SGHAT, FQNNGV. Unmatched junction bases numbered 7, after V lost 5 bases and J lost 3 bases. The CDR3 coding sequence is TGTGCCAGCAGCCGACAGGGGGCCGCTTTCTACGAGCAGTACTTC. Translated, it gives CASSRQGAAFYEQYF. The whole variable domain, filled in from reference TRBV11-2 and TRBJ2-7, reads EAGVAQSPRYKIIEKRQSVAFWCNPISGHATLYWYQQILGQGPKLLIQFQNNGVVDDSQLPKDRFSAERLKGVDSTLKIQPAKLEDSAVYLCASSRQGAAFYEQYFGPGTRLTVT.

This chain's CDR3 is CASSYRGYGYTF. The CDR3 bases are TGTGCCAGCAGTTACAGGGGTTATGGCTACACCTTC. The chain uses TRBV6-5 and TRBJ1-2; D perhaps matches TRBD1 (5 bases). Germline lookup yields CDR1 MNHEY and CDR2 SVGAGI. There are 12 residues in the CDR3. Trimming cost V 2 bases and J 5 bases, with 6 bases left between them.